One sample yielded the 9 T cell receptor beta chains listed below, sequenced in a study of T-cell memory formation after mild COVID-19. MiXCR, run by TCRdb on the 5' RACE reads, gives a single entry per CDR3 protein. The sample consists of a few hundred thousand distinct CDR3 sequences, 20% to 25% of them appearing once. Specimen: PBMCs or a T cell subset sorted from them (not recorded which). These TCRs come from a man younger than 35 who had mild COVID-19 (a few samples of this study predate the infection). Cell type and time point are not known.

The chain's CDR3 is CASRWTENTGELFF. CDR3 nucleotide sequence: TGTGCCAGCCGATGGACGGAGAACACCGGGGAGCTGTTTTTT. The chain has TRBV6-1 and TRBJ2-2; unclear D gene. The length of the CDR3 is 14 residues. Germline V gene sequence: CDR1 MNHNS, CDR2 SASEGT. V lost 8 bases to trimming and J lost 1 base, with 11 bases between them.

This clonotype appeared a few times. This CDR3 reads CSVDPPTQLGGNTIYF. In DNA, the CDR3 is TGCAGCGTTGATCCCCCGACTCAACTGGGGGGAAACACCATATATTTT. The chain carries TRBV29-1 and TRBJ1-3; D is unclear. CDR1 and CDR2 from the germline V gene are SQVTM and ANQGSEA. CDR3 length equals 16 residues. Trimming took 3 bases from V and 4 from J, leaving 19 bases between them. Combining the CDR3 with reference TRBV29-1 and TRBJ1-3 gives the whole variable domain SAVISQKPSRDICQRGTSLTIQCQVDSQVTMMFWYRQQPGQSLTLIATANQGSEATYESGFVIDKFPISRPNLTFSTLTVSNMSPEDSSIYLCSVDPPTQLGGNTIYFGEGSWLTVV.

The chain recombines TRBV12-3 or TRBV12-4 with TRBJ1-5, with TRBD1 identical over 9 bases. The CDR3 covers 16 residues. V shed 2 bases and J 7 bases; nucleotides not matched to a gene: 9. The DNA for the CDR3 is TGTGCCAGCAGTTTACCGGGACAGGGCCGGGGCCAGCCCCAGCATTTT. Its translation is CASSLPGQGRGQPQHF.

This clonotype turned up a few times. V is TRBV5-1 and J is TRBJ1-2; unclear D gene. From germline, CDR1 is SGHRS and CDR2 YFSETQ. Trimming stripped 3 bases from V and 5 bases from J, with 20 bases between. The CDR3 has 16 residues. The CDR3 DNA sequence: TGCGCCAGCAGCTGGGGTCTTAGACCCCCCTCTTATGGCTACACCTTC. It specifies CASSWGLRPPSYGYTF. The variable domain in full, completed from reference TRBV5-1 and TRBJ1-2, reads KAGVTQTPRYLIKTRGQQVTLSCSPISGHRSVSWYQQTPGQGLQFLFEYFSETQRNKGNFPGRFSGRQFSNSRSEMNVSTLELGDSALYLCASSWGLRPPSYGYTFGSGTRLTVV.

The CDR3 is CAISEGQSQETQYF. The CDR3 DNA sequence: TGTGCCATCAGTGAAGGGCAGTCCCAAGAGACCCAGTACTTC. This chain uses TRBV10-3 with TRBJ2-5, with D uncertain. V was pared by 3 bases and J by 1 base, with 9 bases between. Germline CDR1 reads ENHRY; CDR2 reads SYGVKD. The CDR3 runs to 14 residues.

This sequence joins TRBV20-1 and TRBJ1-5; D may be TRBD1 (6 bases). The CDR3 covers 12 residues. The ends were cut back, 3 bases at V and 7 bases at J, with 10 bases in the middle. Germline assignment: CDR1 DFQATT and CDR2 SNEGSKA (reference sequence). The CDR3 DNA reads TGCAGTGCTAGTGAAGGGGGGCAGCCCCAGCATTTT. It specifies CSASEGGQPQHF.

This chain uses TRBV5-6 with TRBJ1-2; D is perhaps TRBD1 (5 bases). V gave up 4 bases and J gave up 8 bases, with 12 bases separating them. The CDR3 length is 12 residues. Germline CDR1 reads SGHDT; CDR2 reads YYEEEE. Written as DNA, the CDR3 is TGTGCCAGCAGCCCGGAGGGGAGCGGCTACACCTTC. It encodes CASSPEGSGYTF.

The J gene is TRBJ1-2, the V gene TRBV18; D perhaps matches TRBD1 (5 bases). V was trimmed by 3 bases and J by 8 bases, leaving 16 bases between them. The CDR3 runs to 14 residues. The germline V gene has CDR1 KGHSH and CDR2 LQKENI. CDR3 sequence: CASSPLGEGNGYTF. The CDR3 bases are TGTGCCAGCTCACCTCTGGGGGAAGGGAACGGCTACACCTTC.

The chain employs TRBV12-3 or TRBV12-4 and TRBJ1-2; tentatively, D is TRBD1 (6 bases). The V and J ends lost 5 bases and 6 bases respectively, with 7 bases between them. This CDR3 contains 11 residues. For the CDR3, the DNA is TGTGCCAGCAGTACAGGGAATGGCTACACCTTC. It is translated as CASSTGNGYTF.